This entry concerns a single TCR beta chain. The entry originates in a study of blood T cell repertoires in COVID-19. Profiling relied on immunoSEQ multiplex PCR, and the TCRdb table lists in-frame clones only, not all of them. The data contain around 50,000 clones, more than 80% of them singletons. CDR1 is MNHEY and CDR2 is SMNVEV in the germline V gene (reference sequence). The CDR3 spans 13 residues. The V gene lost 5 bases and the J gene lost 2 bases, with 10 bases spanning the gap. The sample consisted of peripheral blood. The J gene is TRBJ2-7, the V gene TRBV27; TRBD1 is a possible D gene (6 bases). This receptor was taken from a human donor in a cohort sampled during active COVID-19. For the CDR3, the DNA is TGTGCCAGCAGTAACACAGGGCCCTACGAGCAGTACTTC. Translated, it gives CASSNTGPYEQYF.